This TCR beta chain stems from a study of blood T cells in healthy people across ages (dated by TCRdb to the mid-2010s). Concerning the study at large: In model experiments, template switching captured about one uniquely barcoded TCR beta cDNA molecule for every two T cells. Using deep sequencing normalized with unique cDNA molecular identifiers, the study measured how TCR beta repertoire diversity changes with age. The donors were split into four age groups: young (average about 15 years), middle-aged (around 37), aged (62) and long-lived (over 75). To avoid experimental bias, donors of different ages were randomly spread across the sequencing lanes. Using the same blood draw, the study looked at two additional independent replicas of 1 million unique cDNA reads for two donors, one aged 18 to 29 and the other aged 80 or older. Findings and caveats that apply to the study as a whole: Conclusive comparison of naive and antigen-experienced compartments was prevented by the profiling of bulk unsorted PBMCs. The CMV infection status of donors was not known, potentially confounding age-related changes in expanded clonotypes. Compared with the aged group, the long-lived group had more naive CD4+ T cells, fewer expanded clones and increased TCR diversity, a pattern suggesting age selection. Estimates of total diversity based on one million sequenced T cells were regarded as lower bounds and as underestimates. A strong correlation was found between observed TCR beta diversity and the percentage of naive T cells measured by flow cytometry. As age increased, observed TCR beta diversity per million T cells dropped in a roughly linear way, and a significant reduction was already evident by age 40.

Library construction relied on 5' RACE. TCRdb lists the instrument as Illumina HiSeq 2500. A second PCR of roughly 6 to 12 cycles was run with a J-beta primer mix and a sample-barcoded 5' primer. A unique molecular identifier was introduced onto each TCR beta cDNA molecule by a template-switch 5' adaptor carrying 12 random nucleotides. At least 3 million CDR3-containing paired-end reads were obtained from each sample. All of the RNA was converted into first-strand cDNA using the Mint cDNA synthesis kit, with a TRBC-specific oligonucleotide serving as the primer. Following uracil-DNA glycosylase treatment, a first 18-cycle PCR with universal primers M1SS and BC2_uni_R was performed on all cDNA. Per the original workflow: For normalization, 1 million high-quality reads, each with a distinct molecular identifier, were randomly selected from each sample. Instead of being binned into consensus sequences, reads with shared molecular identifiers were discarded. MiTCR, set to a Q25 quality threshold and the strictest error-elimination algorithm, was used for CDR3 identification, clonotype clustering and error correction. A nonparametric unseen species model using Euler transformation provided a lower-bound estimate of total TCR beta diversity. The public sequencing data were trimmed at Q25 with fastp and processed into clonotypes with MiXCR by TCRdb, which kept only in-frame beta chains. Each CDR3 protein appears once, grouped with its most common genes and DNA. These V and J calls are TCRdb output, not the study's own analysis. Recorded for this sample are under 1,000,000 distinct CDR3 sequences; about 46% of them occurred a single time. The top ten clonotypes cover 18% of the sample.

Including cysteine and phenylalanine, the CDR3 has 12 amino acids. Solely the CDR3 DNA is kept, with 36 bases framed from the first base. Trimming costs V 6 bases and J 3 bases, and their ends lie 12 bases apart. CDR1 and CDR2 are drawn from the germline V gene (reference sequence): DFQATT, SNEGSKA. Notes on this clonotype: Its antigen remains undetermined. Qualities for individual bases were not recorded, and no much larger clone is one base off.

Donors were 39 systemically healthy Caucasian individuals from Russia aged roughly 6 to 90 years. Each donor gave 8.5 to 10 milliliters of peripheral blood, collected into EDTA-treated Vacutainer tubes. PBMCs were isolated by Ficoll-Paque density-gradient centrifugation, with at least 6 million obtained per sample. Trizol reagent was used to extract total RNA from the PBMCs, yielding at least 5.5 micrograms per sample. For every donor, an aliquot of PBMCs went through flow cytometry to measure the percentages of naive CD45RAhigh/CD27high T cells. What was sequenced was blood. Here the chain combines TRBV20-1 and TRBJ2-7, with TRBD1 as a weak D call on 5 bases. This clonotype was sampled from a man older than 75 in good health. The CDR3 loop reads CSARVPNYEQYF. Here is the DNA: TGCAGTGCCAGGGTCCCAAACTACGAGCAGTACTTC.